The subject of this entry is one TCR beta chain. This CDR3 has 15 residues. Looked up from germline, CDR1 is LGHNT and CDR2 is FRNRAP. V trimming: 0 bases; J trimming: 8 bases; junction bases outside the gene matches: 4. The data originate from a study of blood T cell repertoires in COVID-19. About the study: Material from acute and convalescent COVID-19 was sourced from the United States, Italy and Spain. In each case, the material was cDNA or gDNA derived from T cells, B-cell-depleted T cells, or PBMCs.

Method: immunoSEQ multiplex PCR; TCRdb's copy keeps in-frame clones and lacks some. The sample lists about 74,000 clones, roughly 84% occurring once. V usage is TRBV12-5 and J usage is TRBJ2-1; 10 bases are a match to TRBD1. This TCR came from a man of 80 years or more with acute or convalescent COVID-19. The sequencing input was peripheral blood. The DNA for the CDR3 is TGTGCTAGTGGTTTGGTGGGACAGGGGAGCGATGAGCAGTTCTTC. The encoded protein is CASGLVGQGSDEQFF.